Listed below are T cell receptor beta chains from one sample, sequenced in a study of cytomegalovirus exposure and HLA in healthy donors. Here immunoSEQ multiplex PCR was the method, and the copy in TCRdb shows in-frame clones only, minus some. This table holds some 150,000 clones, around 83% found once. The sample taken for sequencing was PBMCs. These receptors were taken from a human donor in good health. Each CDR3 is given with its conserved first and last residue. A D gene is named only where the DNA matches it firmly. Where a row states a size, it is once, few, many or the class of an expanded clone; other rows omit it.

j_call | v_call | clone_size | d_call | cdr3_aa | cdr3_nt
TRBJ2-6 | TRBV28 | - | TRBD1 | CASSGQGTGANVLTF | TGTGCCAGCAGTGGACAGGGTACTGGGGCCAACGTCCTGACTTTC
TRBJ2-3 | TRBV2 | - | TRBD2 | CASRTSGTDTQYF | TGTGCCAGCAGAACTAGCGGCACAGATACGCAGTATTTT
TRBJ1-2 | TRBV15 | - | - | CATSSTPRGSLGGYTF | TGTGCCACCAGCAGCACACCCCGAGGCAGTCTTGGTGGCTACACCTTC
TRBJ1-2 | TRBV19 | - | - | CASSTGGYGYTF | TGTGCCAGTAGTACCGGGGGCTATGGCTACACCTTC
TRBJ2-1 | TRBV2 | - | TRBD2 | CASSEARGLAALEQFF | TGTGCCAGCAGTGAAGCGCGGGGACTAGCGGCCTTGGAGCAGTTCTTC
TRBJ2-3 | TRBV2 | - | TRBD1 | CASRLGTGGGTDTQYF | TGTGCCAGCAGATTAGGGACAGGGGGCGGTACAGATACGCAGTATTTT
TRBJ2-3 | TRBV4-1 | once | TRBD2 | CASSKSYGGSTDTQYF | TGCGCCAGCAGCAAATCCTACGGGGGGAGCACAGATACGCAGTATTTT
TRBJ2-2 | TRBV7-8 | - | TRBD1 | CASSQRLGQGVTAGELFF | TGTGCCAGCAGCCAACGTCTTGGTCAGGGGGTCACCGCCGGGGAGCTGTTTTTT
TRBJ2-3 | TRBV18 | once | - | CASSAPGDTQYF | TGTGCCAGCTCCGCGCCCGGAGATACGCAGTATTTT
TRBJ2-7 | TRBV6-5 | - | TRBD2 | CASSYRTSGGYEQYF | TGTGCCAGCAGTTACAGGACTAGCGGGGGGTACGAGCAGTACTTC
TRBJ2-5 | TRBV5-1 | - | TRBD1 | CASSRYRGQETQYF | TGCGCCAGCAGCCGTTACAGGGGGCAGGAGACCCAGTACTTC
TRBJ2-6 | TRBV7-3 | - | TRBD2 | CASSPGGGANVLTF | TGTGCCAGCAGCCCGGGGGGAGGGGCCAACGTCCTGACTTTC
TRBJ1-2 | TRBV2 | - | - | CASTGVNYGYTF | TGTGCCAGCACCGGGGTGAACTATGGCTACACCTTC
TRBJ2-6 | TRBV18 | - | - | CASSPGPAGGFLGANVLTF | TGTGCCAGCTCACCGGGACCGGCCGGGGGATTCCTTGGGGCCAACGTCCTGACTTTC
TRBJ1-5 | TRBV7-8 | - | TRBD1 | CASRKTGAGQPQHF | TGTGCCAGCAGGAAGACAGGGGCAGGGCAGCCCCAGCATTTT
TRBJ2-2 | TRBV9 | - | TRBD2 | CASRRGGGALWDTGELFF | TGTGCCAGCAGGAGGGGCGGGGGGGCCCTGTGGGACACCGGGGAGCTGTTTTTT
TRBJ1-2 | TRBV13 | - | - | CASSFLPRQDDGYTF | TGTGCCAGCAGCTTCCTTCCTCGACAGGATGATGGCTACACCTTC
TRBJ2-2 | TRBV9 | - | - | CASQTGNTGELFF | TGTGCCAGCCAGACAGGGAACACCGGGGAGCTGTTTTTT
TRBJ1-4 | TRBV5-1 | - | TRBD1 | CASSLMGQLNEKLFF | TGCGCCAGCAGTTTGATGGGACAGCTTAATGAAAAACTGTTTTTT
TRBJ1-2 | TRBV30 | - | - | CAWSVRLDRGDYGYTF | TGTGCCTGGAGTGTACGTCTCGACAGAGGAGACTATGGCTACACCTTC
TRBJ2-7 | TRBV25-1 | - | - | CASSEATGGEQYF | TGTGCCAGCAGTGAAGCGACCGGAGGCGAGCAGTACTTC
TRBJ2-5 | TRBV7-9 | - | - | CASSFFKVLQNQETQYF | TGTGCCAGCAGCTTTTTTAAGGTTCTACAGAACCAAGAGACCCAGTACTTC